In its sample, the clone carrying this T cell receptor (beta chain) is medium-sized. Antigen: not known. Patients underwent thyroid surgery, and none had received any treatment before it. TCRdb reassembled clones from the PCR reads with MiXCR. This table holds fewer than 20,000 clones, about 34% found once. This record comes from a study of metastatic and nonmetastatic thyroid tumors. As for the study in general: Across peripheral blood and tumor or nodule tissue samples taken from malignant and benign thyroid patients, the repertoires were compared with one another.

The study, taken as a whole, reports: TCR beta diversity was reportedly significantly higher in malignant thyroid tumors than benign nodules, in blood and tumor.

The TCR comes from a male donor with papillary thyroid cancer or a benign thyroid nodule (not recorded which). Some clones in this sample may be carry-over from other donors' samples. The sequencing sample was made of tumor tissue.

In DNA, the CDR3 is TGCGCCAGCAGCCCGGGACTAGCAGACAATGAGCAGTTCTTC. Encoded protein: CASSPGLADNEQFF. The chain uses TRBV5-1 and TRBJ2-1, with 9 nucleotides matching TRBD2. Germline V gives CDR1 SGHRS, CDR2 YFSETQ. The CDR3 runs to 14 residues. The ends lost 4 bases at V and 5 bases at J; junction bases unmatched: 4.